This T cell receptor beta chain appears in the sequencing data of a study of T cell repertoires in cytomegalovirus infection. Trimming took 3 bases from V and 0 from J, leaving 12 bases between them. This CDR3 region has 16 residues. MiXCR, applied by TCRdb to the reads, yields one record per CDR3 protein. The sample lists a few hundred thousand distinct CDR3 sequences; about 32% were seen once. This clonotype occurred a few times. Its antigen is still unknown. The specimen comprised cultured PBMCs, sampled from culture after CMV antigen stimulation. The TCR comes from a human donor in good health (CMV status not recorded). Some clones in this sample may be carry-over from other donors' samples. The V call is TRBV12-3 or TRBV12-4, the J call TRBJ2-1; TRBD1 might be the D (6 bases). The CDR3 here is CASSFSRQASYNEQFF. CDR3 in DNA: TGTGCCAGCAGTTTTTCCCGACAGGCCTCCTACAATGAGCAGTTCTTC.